What follows is one T cell receptor (beta chain) and its context. Other DNA sequences from this sample encode an identical CDR3 as well. The data belong to a study of shared clonotypes between healthy human individuals. The study drew all its donors from Caucasian adults living in Nashville, Tennessee. The assay was immunoSEQ multiplex PCR, and TCRdb's table has in-frame clones only and misses some. The sample includes some 2,500,000 clones, roughly 93% of them seen just once. The sequence derives from a man in his late teens or twenties in good health. Some clones in this sample may be carry-over from other donors' samples. The sequenced sample was naive CD4+ T cells from PBMCs. Subset reported: CD45RA+ positively selected.

The CDR3 loop reads CASSPGQTNTGELFF. The CDR3 DNA is TGTGCCAGCTCACCCGGACAGACGAACACCGGGGAGCTGTTTTTT. The rearrangement uses TRBV18 and TRBJ2-2, with D tentatively TRBD1 (6 bases). Germline assignment: CDR1 KGHSH and CDR2 LQKENI. The CDR3 is 15 amino acids. V was pared by 3 bases and J by 0 bases, with 8 bases between.